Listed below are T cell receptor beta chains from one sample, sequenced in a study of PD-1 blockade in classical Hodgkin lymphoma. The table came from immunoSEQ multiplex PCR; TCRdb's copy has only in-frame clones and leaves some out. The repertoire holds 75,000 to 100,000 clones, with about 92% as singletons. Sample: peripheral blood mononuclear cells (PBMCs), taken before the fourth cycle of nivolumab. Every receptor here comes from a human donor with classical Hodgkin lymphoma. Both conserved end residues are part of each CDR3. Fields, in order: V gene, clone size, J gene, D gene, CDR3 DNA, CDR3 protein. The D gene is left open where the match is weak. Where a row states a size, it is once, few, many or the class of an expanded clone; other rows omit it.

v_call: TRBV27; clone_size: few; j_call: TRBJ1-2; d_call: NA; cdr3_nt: TGTGCCAGCAGTTTCGGCCAGACAAATGGCTACACCTTC; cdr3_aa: CASSFGQTNGYTF
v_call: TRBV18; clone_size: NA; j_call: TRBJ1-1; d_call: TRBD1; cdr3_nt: TGTGCCAGCTCACTAAGACAGGGTGACGTAAACACTGAAGCTTTCTTT; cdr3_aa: CASSLRQGDVNTEAFF
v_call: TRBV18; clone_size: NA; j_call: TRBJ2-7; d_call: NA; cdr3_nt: TGTGCCAGCTCACGTAGTGGCATAACCTTCTACGAGCAGTACTTC; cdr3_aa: CASSRSGITFYEQYF
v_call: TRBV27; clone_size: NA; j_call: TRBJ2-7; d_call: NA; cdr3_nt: TGTGCCAGCAGTTTAGGACAGATCTCCTACGAGCAGTACTTC; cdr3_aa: CASSLGQISYEQYF
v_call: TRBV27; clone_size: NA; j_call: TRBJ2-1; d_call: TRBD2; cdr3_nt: TGTGCCAGCAGTTTCCTCGGGACTAGCGGGTCCTACAATGAGCAGTTCTTC; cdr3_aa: CASSFLGTSGSYNEQFF
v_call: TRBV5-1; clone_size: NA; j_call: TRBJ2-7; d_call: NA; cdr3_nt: TGCGCCAGCAGCTTGGGAGGGCGTACGCCCTACGAGCAGTACTTC; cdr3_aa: CASSLGGRTPYEQYF
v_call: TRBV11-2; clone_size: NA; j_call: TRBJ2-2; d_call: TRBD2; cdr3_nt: TGTGCCAGCAGCTTAGGACTAGCGGTTGGGGAGCTGTTTTTT; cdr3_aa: CASSLGLAVGELFF
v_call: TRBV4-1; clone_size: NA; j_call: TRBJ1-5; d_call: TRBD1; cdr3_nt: TGCGCCAGCAGCGCACGACAGGGGTATAGCAATCAGCCCCAGCATTTT; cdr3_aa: CASSARQGYSNQPQHF
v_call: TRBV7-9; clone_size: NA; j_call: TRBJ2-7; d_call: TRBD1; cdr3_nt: TGTGCCAGCAGCTTATCCGACAGGGGCGTCCACGAGCAGTACTTC; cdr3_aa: CASSLSDRGVHEQYF
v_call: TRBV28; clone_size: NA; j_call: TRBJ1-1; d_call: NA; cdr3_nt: TGTGCCAGCAGTTTATCCAGGAAAGAAGCTTTCTTT; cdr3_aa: CASSLSRKEAFF
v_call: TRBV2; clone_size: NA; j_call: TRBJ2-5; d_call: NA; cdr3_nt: TGTGCCAGCAGTGATCTCACGGGGTTCATCGAAGAGACCCAGTACTTC; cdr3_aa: CASSDLTGFIEETQYF
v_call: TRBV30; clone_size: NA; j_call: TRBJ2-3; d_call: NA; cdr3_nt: TGTGCCTGGAGTGTAGGGGCCGGGCGAGATACGCAGTATTTT; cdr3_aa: CAWSVGAGRDTQYF
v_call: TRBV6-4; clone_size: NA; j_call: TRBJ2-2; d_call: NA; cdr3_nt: TGTGCCAGCAGTGACGAGTCAGGGGGGAGAAAGGAGCTGTTTTTT; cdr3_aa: CASSDESGGRKELFF
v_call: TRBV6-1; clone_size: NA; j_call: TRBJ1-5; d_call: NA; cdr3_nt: TGTGCCAGCAGTGAAGGGAATCAGCCCCAGCATTTT; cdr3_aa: CASSEGNQPQHF
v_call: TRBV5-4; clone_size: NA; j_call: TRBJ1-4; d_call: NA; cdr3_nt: TGTGCCAGCAGCTTGGCCCCGGGAAAACTGTTTTTT; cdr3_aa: CASSLAPGKLFF
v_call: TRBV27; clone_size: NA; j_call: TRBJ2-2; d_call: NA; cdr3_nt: TGTGCCAGCAGTTCAACAGGTTACACCGGGGAGCTGTTTTTT; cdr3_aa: CASSSTGYTGELFF
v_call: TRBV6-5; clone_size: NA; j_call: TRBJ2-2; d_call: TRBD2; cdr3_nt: TGTGCCAGCAGTTGGGCGGGGGTCGGCGGGGAGCTGTTTTTT; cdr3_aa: CASSWAGVGGELFF
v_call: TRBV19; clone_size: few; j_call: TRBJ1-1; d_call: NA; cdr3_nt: TGTGCCAGTAGTAGCGTAGAGAACACTGAAGCTTTCTTT; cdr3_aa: CASSSVENTEAFF
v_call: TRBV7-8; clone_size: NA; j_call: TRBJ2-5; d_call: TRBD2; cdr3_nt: TGTGCCAGCAGTTTTCCCAGGACTAGCGGGCAAGAGACCCAGTACTTC; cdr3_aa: CASSFPRTSGQETQYF
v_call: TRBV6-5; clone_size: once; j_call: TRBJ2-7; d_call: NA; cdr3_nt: TGTGCCATTTGGGCCGACTACGAGCAGTACTTC; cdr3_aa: CAIWADYEQYF
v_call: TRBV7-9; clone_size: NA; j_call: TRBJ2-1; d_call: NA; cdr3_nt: TGTGCCAGCTATTTGCCCCTCGGCCTGGGACCCCCCAATGAGCAGTTCTTC; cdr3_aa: CASYLPLGLGPPNEQFF
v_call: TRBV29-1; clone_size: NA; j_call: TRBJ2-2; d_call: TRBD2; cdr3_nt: TGCAGCACCTTAGCGGGGCGGGACACCGGGGAGCTGTTTTTT; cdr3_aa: CSTLAGRDTGELFF
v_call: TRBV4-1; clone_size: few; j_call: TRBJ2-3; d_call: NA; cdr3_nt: TGCGCCAGCAGCCCTAGCAGGGGCGGAGATACGCAGTATTTT; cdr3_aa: CASSPSRGGDTQYF
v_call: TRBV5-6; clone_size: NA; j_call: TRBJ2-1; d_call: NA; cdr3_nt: TGTGCCAGCAGCCCAGCGGGCAATGAGCAGTTCTTC; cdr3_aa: CASSPAGNEQFF
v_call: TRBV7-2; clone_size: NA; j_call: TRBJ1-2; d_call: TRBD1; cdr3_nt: TGTGCCAGCGCAGGTCAGGGGGCAACTAACTATGGCTACACCTTC; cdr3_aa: CASAGQGATNYGYTF
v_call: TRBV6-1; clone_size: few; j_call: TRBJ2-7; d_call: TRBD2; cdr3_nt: TGTGCCAGCAGTGAAACACTAGCGGTTAACTCCTACGAGCAGTACTTC; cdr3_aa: CASSETLAVNSYEQYF
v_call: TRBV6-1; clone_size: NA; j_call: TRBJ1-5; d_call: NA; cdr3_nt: TGTGCCAGCACCATGGGGGATCAGCCCCAGCATTTT; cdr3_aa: CASTMGDQPQHF
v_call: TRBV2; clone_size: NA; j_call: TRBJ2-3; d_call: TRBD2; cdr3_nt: TGTGCCAGCAGGCCTGAGACTAGCGGAAGCACAGATACGCAGTATTTT; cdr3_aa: CASRPETSGSTDTQYF
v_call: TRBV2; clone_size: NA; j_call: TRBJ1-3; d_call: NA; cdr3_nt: TGTGCCAGCACCCGACAAGAAATAACAGGAAACACCATATATTTT; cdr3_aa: CASTRQEITGNTIYF
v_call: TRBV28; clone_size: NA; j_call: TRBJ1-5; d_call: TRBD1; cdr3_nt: TGTGCCAGCAGTCACGGGACAGCCCTAAATCAGCCCCAGCATTTT; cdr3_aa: CASSHGTALNQPQHF
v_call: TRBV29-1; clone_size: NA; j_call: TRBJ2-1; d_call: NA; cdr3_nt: TGCAGCGTTGAACGAATAGTTTACAATGAGCAGTTCTTC; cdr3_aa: CSVERIVYNEQFF
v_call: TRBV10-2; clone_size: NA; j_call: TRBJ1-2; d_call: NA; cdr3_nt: TGCGCCAGCAGTGAAGGGGATTCCCTTACCTGCACCTTC; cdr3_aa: CASSEGDSLTCTF
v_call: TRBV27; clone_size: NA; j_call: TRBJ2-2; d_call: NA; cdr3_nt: TGTGCCAGCAGTTTTATTCCCCGAGGATCGAACACCGGGGAGCTGTTTTTT; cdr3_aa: CASSFIPRGSNTGELFF
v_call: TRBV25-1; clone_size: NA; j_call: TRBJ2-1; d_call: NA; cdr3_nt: TGTGCCAGCAGTGAGGGTAGGACCAATGAGCAGTTCTTC; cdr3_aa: CASSEGRTNEQFF
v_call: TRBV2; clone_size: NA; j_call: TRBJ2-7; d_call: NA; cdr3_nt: TGTGCCAGCACCGAGGACTTGAGCTCCTACGAGCAGTACTTC; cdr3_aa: CASTEDLSSYEQYF
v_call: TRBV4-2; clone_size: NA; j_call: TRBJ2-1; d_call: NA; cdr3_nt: TGTGCCAGCAGCCAAGGTACGAATGAGCAGTTCTTC; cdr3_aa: CASSQGTNEQFF
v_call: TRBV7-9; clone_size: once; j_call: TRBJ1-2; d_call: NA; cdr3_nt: TGTGCCAGCAGCTTAGCTGAGGGACCCCGAGGTGGCTACACCTTC; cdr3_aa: CASSLAEGPRGGYTF
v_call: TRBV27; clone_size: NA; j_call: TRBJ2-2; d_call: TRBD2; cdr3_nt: TGTGCCAGCAGTCGCCACAACCTAGCGGGAAACACCGGGGAGCTGTTTTTT; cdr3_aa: CASSRHNLAGNTGELFF
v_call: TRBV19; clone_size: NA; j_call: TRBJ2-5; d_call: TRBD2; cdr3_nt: TGTGCCTCGAACTGGGGGGGTGGTAAAGAGACCCAGTACTTC; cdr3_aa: CASNWGGGKETQYF
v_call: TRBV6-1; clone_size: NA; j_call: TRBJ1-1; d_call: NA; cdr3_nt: TGTGCCAGCAGTGAAGACAGGCAGGCTGAAGCTTTCTTT; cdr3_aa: CASSEDRQAEAFF
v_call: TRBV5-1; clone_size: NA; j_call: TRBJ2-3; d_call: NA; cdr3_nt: TGCGCCAGCAGCTTTTATGGGGGAGAGTCAGATACGCAGTATTTT; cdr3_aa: CASSFYGGESDTQYF
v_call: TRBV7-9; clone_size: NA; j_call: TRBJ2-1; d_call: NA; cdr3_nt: TGTGCCAGCAGCTTAGCGCTAGCTGGCAATGAGCAGTTCTTC; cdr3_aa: CASSLALAGNEQFF